Here is one TCR beta chain with its context. The data originate from a study of human T cells and chemical hapten exposure. About the research overall: Women made up most patients, who had alopecia areata, totalis or universalis.

Time point given: pre-sensitization, week 0. This sample's treatment: therapeutic diphenylcyclopropenone sensitization with weekly scalp DPC. A single record per CDR3 protein comes from TCRdb applying MiXCR to the RACE reads. The sample consists of some 98,000 distinct CDR3 sequences, 10% to 14% of them appearing once. The sample was whole blood, taken in connection with sensitization to the hapten diphenylcyclopropenone (DPC). This TCR derives from a woman aged 60-75 years with alopecia areata. Some clones in this sample may be carry-over from other donors' samples.

The CDR3 coding sequence is TGTGCCAGCAGCTTAAAAGCGCCGGGGGGATATCAGCCCCAGCATTTT. This gives the protein CASSLKAPGGYQPQHF. The J gene is TRBJ1-5, the V gene TRBV7-3, with D perhaps matching TRBD1 (5 bases). This CDR3 spans 16 amino acids. V gave up 1 base and J gave up 5 bases, with 15 bases separating them. Germline V gene sequence: CDR1 SGHTA, CDR2 FQGTGA.